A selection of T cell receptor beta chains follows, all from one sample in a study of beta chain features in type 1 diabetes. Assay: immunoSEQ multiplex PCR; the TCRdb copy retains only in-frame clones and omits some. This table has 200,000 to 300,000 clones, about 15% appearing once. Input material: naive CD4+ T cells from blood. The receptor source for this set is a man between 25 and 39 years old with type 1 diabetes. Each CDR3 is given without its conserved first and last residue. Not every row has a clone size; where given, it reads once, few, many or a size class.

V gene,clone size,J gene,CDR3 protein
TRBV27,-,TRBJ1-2,ASSPREHGVGSGYT
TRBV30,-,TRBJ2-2,AGPGQANTGELF
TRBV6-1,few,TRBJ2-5,ASSGPRGRYQETQY
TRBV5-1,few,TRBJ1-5,ASSLEAGRPQH
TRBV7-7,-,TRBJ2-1,ASSLGTGSYNEQF
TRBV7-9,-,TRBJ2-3,ASSPYSAGGLTDTQY
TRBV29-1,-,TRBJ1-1,SVGGDRGSDTEAF
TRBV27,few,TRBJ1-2,ASRDTPGGYT
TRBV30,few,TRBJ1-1,AWSPGFEAF
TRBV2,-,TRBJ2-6,ASRIQGSGANVLT
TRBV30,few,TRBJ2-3,AWSVGLAESQY
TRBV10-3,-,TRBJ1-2,AITTDRDYGYT
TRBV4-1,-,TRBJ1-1,ASSQDPLDRAGWTEAF
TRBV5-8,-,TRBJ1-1,ASSVDRAETEAF
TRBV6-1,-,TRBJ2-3,ASSSGSGTDTQY
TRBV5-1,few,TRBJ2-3,ASGGRGLTDTQY
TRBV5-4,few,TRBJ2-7,ASSLMGPISYEQY
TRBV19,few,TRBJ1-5,ASSRVGGDQPQH
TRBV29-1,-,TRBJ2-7,SVEEPAGLQGQY
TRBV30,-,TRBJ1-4,AWSGTGEKLF
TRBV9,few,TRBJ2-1,ASSPRLEGEQF
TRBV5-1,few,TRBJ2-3,ASRSQSGGSDTQY
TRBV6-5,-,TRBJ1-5,ASRRDRVGQPQH
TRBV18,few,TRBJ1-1,ASSPPSQTWTEAF
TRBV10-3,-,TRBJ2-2,ATSPGLDNTGELF
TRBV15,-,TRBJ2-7,ATSRGRGAGAYEQY
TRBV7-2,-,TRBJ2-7,ASSVNSYEQY
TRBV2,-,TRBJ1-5,ASSERRASNQPQH
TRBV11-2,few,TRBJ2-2,ASSTGQGAAGELF
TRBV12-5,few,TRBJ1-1,ASGGGNPGQAEAF
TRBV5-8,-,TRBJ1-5,ASSLYPDNQPQH
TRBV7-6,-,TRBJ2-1,ASSLEVLAGGPYNEQF
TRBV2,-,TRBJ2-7,ASMEFHEQY
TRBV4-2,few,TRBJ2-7,ASSHQGQDPSYEQY
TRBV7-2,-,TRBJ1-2,ASSLVGTGNYGYT
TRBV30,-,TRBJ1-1,AWSPRTGMNTEAF
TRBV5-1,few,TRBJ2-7,ASSSDRAEQY
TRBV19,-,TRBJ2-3,ASSLAPDTQY
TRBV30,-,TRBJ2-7,AWSFGYIREQY
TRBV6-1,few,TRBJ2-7,ASASVNEQY
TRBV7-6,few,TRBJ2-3,ASSPGTATDTQY
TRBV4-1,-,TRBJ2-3,ASSQGNTGGKDTQY
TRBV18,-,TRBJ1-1,ASSPRNSMNTEAF
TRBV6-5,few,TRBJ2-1,ASSYRGNEQF
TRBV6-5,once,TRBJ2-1,ASRRVDSYNEQF
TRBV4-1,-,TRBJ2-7,ASSQDPPWGEPYEQY
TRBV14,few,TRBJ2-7,ASSRSGTGPEQY
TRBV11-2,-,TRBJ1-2,ASSLGPGQGYGYT
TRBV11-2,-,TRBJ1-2,ASRPPGQGSYGYT
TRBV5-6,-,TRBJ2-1,AGTRQGKYEQF
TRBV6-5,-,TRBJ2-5,ASSGTSETQY
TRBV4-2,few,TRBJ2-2,ASSQEAGAGELF